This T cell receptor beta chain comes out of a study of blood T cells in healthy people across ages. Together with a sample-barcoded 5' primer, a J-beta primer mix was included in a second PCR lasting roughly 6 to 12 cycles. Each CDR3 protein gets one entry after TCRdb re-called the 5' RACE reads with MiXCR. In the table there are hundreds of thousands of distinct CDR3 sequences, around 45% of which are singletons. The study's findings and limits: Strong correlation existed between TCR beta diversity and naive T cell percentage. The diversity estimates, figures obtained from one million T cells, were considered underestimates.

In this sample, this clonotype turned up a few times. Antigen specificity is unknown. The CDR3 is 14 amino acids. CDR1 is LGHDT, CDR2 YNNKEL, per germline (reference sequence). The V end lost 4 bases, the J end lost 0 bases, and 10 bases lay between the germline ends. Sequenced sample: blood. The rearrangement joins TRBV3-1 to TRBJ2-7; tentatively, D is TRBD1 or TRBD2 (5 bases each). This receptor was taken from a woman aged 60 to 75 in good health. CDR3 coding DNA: TGTGCCAGCAGCCGGGGGACGGACTCCTACGAGCAGTACTTC. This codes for CASSRGTDSYEQYF.